This is a list of T cell receptor beta chains from one sample in a study of naive and memory T cell subsets. TCRdb ran MiXCR on the UMI-ligation and nested PCR reads and lists one entry per CDR3 protein. The sample lists tens of thousands of distinct CDR3 sequences; around 9% were seen once. Sequencing was carried out using naive CD8+ T cells from blood. These receptors were obtained from a human donor in good health. The CDR3 runs from the conserved cysteine through the conserved F or W. The D gene is left open where the match is weak. For some rows the clone size is stated as once, few or many, or as a class when expanded; others skip it.

v_call	d_call	clone_size	j_call	cdr3_nt	cdr3_aa
TRBV29-1	.	few	TRBJ2-3	TGCAGCGTTGAATGTGAGCAGGGGATTAGCACAGATACGCAGTATTTT	CSVECEQGISTDTQYF
TRBV2	.	many	TRBJ2-3	TGTGCCAGCAGTATCTGGACCTACACAGATACGCAGTATTTT	CASSIWTYTDTQYF
TRBV29-1	TRBD1	many	TRBJ1-1	TGCAGCGTAGGGACAGGAGGATATACTGAAGCTTTCTTT	CSVGTGGYTEAFF
TRBV28	TRBD1	many	TRBJ2-1	TGTGCCAGCAGTCCCCCCGGGACAGATAGCCTCAATGAGCAGTTCTTC	CASSPPGTDSLNEQFF
TRBV6-5	.	many	TRBJ2-3	TGTGCCAGCAGTTCCCTTCCTATAGTGTCCGGAACAGATACGCAGTATTTT	CASSSLPIVSGTDTQYF
TRBV9	.	.	TRBJ2-5	TGTGCCAGCAGCGGACCCGGGGAGACCCAGTACTTC	CASSGPGETQYF
TRBV6-5	.	few	TRBJ2-2	TGTGCCAGCAGTTTTGAGGGGTCCGGGGAGCTGTTTTTT	CASSFEGSGELFF
TRBV7-9	.	.	TRBJ1-2	TGTGCCAGCAGCCGACCCGAGAACTATGGCTACACCTTC	CASSRPENYGYTF
TRBV7-9	.	.	TRBJ2-7	TGTGCCAGCAGCTTAGTCAGGGGTCCCACTTACGAGCAGTACTTC	CASSLVRGPTYEQYF
TRBV20-1	TRBD1	many	TRBJ1-1	TGCAGTGCATTCCGGCCAGGGGGCTTCGACACTGAAGCTTTCTTT	CSAFRPGGFDTEAFF
TRBV28	TRBD1	.	TRBJ2-7	TGTGCCATCGGACAGGGTAGCTCCTACGAGCAGTACTTC	CAIGQGSSYEQYF